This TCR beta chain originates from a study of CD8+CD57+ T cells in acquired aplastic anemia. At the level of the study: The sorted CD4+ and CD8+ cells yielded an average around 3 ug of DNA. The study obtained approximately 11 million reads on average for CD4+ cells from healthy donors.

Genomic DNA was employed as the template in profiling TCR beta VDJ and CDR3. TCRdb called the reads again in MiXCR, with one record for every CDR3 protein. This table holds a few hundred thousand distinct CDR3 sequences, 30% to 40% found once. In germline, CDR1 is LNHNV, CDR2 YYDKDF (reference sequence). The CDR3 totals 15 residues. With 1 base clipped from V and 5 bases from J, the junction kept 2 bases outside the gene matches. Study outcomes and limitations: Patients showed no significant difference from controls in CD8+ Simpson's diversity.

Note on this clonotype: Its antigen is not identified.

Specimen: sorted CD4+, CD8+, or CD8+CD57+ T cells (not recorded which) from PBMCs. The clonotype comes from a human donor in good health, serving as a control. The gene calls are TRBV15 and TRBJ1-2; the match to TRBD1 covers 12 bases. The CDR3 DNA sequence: TGTGCCACCAGCAGAGTGGGACAGGGGGCGTATGGCTACACCTTC. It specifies CATSRVGQGAYGYTF.